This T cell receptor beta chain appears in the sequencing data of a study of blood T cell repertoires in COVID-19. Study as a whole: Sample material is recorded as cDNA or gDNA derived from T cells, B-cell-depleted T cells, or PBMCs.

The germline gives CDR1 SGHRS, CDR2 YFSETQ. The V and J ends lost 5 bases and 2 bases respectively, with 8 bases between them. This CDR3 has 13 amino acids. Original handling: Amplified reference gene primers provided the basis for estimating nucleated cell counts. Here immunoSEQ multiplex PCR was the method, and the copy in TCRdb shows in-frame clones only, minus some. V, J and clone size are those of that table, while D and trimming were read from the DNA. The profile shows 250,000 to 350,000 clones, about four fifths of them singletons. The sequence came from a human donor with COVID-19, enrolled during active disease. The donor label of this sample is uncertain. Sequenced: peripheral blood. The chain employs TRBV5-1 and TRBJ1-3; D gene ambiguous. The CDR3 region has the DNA TGCGCCAGCAGAGCGCAGACTGGAAACACCATATATTTT. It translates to CASRAQTGNTIYF.